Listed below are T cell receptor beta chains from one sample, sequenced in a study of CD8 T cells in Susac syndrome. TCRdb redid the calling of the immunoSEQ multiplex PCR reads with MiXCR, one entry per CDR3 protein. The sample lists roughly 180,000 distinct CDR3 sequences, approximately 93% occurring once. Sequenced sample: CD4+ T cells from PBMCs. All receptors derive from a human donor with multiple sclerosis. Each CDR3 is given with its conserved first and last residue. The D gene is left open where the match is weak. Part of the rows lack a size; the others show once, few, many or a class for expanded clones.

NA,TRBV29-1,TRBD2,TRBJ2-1,CSVAFAGSGSNNEQFF,TGCAGCGTTGCGTTTGCTGGTAGCGGGAGTAACAATGAGCAGTTCTTC
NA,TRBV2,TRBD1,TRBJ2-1,CASKVGTGVFNEQFF,TGTGCCAGCAAAGTAGGGACAGGGGTTTTCAATGAGCAGTTCTTC
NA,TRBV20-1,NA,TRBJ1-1,CSARDRRLQWNTEAFF,TGCAGTGCTAGAGATCGGAGGTTACAGTGGAACACTGAAGCTTTCTTT
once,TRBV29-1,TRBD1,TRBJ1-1,CSVWDSYTEAFF,TGCAGCGTTTGGGACAGCTACACTGAAGCTTTCTTT
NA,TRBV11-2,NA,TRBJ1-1,CASSPRDTEAFF,TGTGCCAGCAGCCCTCGGGACACTGAAGCTTTCTTT
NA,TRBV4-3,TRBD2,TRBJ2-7,CASSHASTSGVYEQYF,TGCGCCAGCAGCCACGCCTCGACTAGCGGGGTTTACGAGCAGTACTTC
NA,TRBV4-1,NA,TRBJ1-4,CASSPGGRPTSKLFF,TGCGCCAGCAGCCCTGGGGGTCGGCCTACCTCAAAACTGTTTTTT
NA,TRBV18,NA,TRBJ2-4,CASSPPSLAGKNIQYF,TGTGCCAGCTCACCACCAAGCCTGGCGGGAAAAAACATTCAGTACTTC
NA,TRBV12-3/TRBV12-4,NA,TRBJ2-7,CASSLWGVGEQYF,TGTGCCAGCAGTTTATGGGGGGTCGGCGAGCAGTACTTC
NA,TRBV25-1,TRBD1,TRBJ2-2,CASSVPGTGRFGELFF,TGTGCCAGCAGTGTTCCCGGGACAGGGAGGTTTGGGGAGCTGTTTTTT
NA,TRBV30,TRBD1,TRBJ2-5,CACSRDRGRGETQYF,TGTGCCTGTTCCCGAGACAGGGGGCGCGGGGAGACCCAGTACTTC
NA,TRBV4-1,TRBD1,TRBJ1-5,CASSRAGTGGQPQHF,TGCGCCAGCAGCCGGGCCGGGACAGGGGGTCAGCCCCAGCATTTT
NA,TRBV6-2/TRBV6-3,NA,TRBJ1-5,CATGRGSGNQPQHF,TGTGCCACTGGGCGGGGATCAGGCAATCAGCCCCAGCATTTT
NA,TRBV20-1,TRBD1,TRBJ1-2,CSASQGMGQGSGYTF,TGCAGTGCTAGTCAAGGGATGGGACAGGGGTCTGGCTACACCTTC
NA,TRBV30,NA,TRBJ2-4,CAWTAAGAAKNIQYF,TGTGCCTGGACCGCCGCGGGGGCAGCCAAAAACATTCAGTACTTC
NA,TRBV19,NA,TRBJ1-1,CASSIDSGADTEAFF,TGTGCCAGTAGTATAGATTCCGGGGCGGACACTGAAGCTTTCTTT
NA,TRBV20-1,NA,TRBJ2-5,CSAPGEGRRETQYF,TGCAGTGCGCCAGGGGAGGGTCGGAGAGAGACCCAGTACTTC
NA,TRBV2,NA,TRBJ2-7,CASSERPSLSKQYF,TGTGCCAGCAGTGAACGTCCTAGTCTTAGCAAGCAGTACTTC
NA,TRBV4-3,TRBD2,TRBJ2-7,CASSQGGGSVYEQYF,TGCGCCAGCAGCCAGGGTGGCGGGAGCGTCTACGAGCAGTACTTC
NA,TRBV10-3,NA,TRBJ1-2,CATWYGNRVYGYTF,TGTGCCACCTGGTACGGGAACAGAGTCTATGGCTACACCTTC
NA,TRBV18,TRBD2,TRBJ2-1,CASSPSSGGSSYNEQFF,TGTGCCAGCTCACCAAGTAGCGGGGGGAGCTCCTACAATGAGCAGTTCTTC
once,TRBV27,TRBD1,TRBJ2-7,CASSLRQGPHEQYF,TGTGCCAGCAGTCTCCGACAGGGTCCCCACGAGCAGTACTTC
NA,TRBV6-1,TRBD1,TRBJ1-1,CASADDRENTEAFF,TGTGCCAGCGCCGACGACAGGGAGAACACTGAAGCTTTCTTT
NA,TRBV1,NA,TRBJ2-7,CTSSQDNGTSSHEQYF,TGCACCAGCAGCCAAGATAACGGGACTAGTTCCCACGAGCAGTACTTC